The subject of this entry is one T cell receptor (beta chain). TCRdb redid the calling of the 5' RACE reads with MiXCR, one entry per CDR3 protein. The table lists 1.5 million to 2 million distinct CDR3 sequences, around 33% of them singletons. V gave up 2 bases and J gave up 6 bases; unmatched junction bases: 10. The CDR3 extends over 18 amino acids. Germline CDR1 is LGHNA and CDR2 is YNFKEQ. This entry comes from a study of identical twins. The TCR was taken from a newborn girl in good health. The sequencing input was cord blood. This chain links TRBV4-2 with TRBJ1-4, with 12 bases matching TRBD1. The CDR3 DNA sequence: TGTGCCAGCAGCCAAACGGGACAGGGGGCGCCCCGCTATGAAAAACTGTTTTTT. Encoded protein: CASSQTGQGAPRYEKLFF.